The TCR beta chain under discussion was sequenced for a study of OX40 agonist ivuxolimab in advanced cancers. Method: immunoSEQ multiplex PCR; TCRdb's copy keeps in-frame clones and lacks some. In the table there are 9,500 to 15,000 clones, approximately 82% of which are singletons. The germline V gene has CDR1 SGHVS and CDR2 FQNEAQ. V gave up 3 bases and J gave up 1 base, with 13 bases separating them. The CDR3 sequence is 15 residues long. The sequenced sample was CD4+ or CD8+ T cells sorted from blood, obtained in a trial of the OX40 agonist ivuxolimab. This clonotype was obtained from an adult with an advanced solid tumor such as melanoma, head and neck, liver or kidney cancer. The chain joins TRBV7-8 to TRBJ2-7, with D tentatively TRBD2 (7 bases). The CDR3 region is CASSFQKGGSYEQYF. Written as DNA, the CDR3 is TGTGCCAGCAGCTTCCAAAAGGGGGGGTCCTACGAGCAGTACTTC. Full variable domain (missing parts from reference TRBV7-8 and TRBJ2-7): GAGVSQSPRYKVAKRGQDVALRCDPISGHVSLFWYQQALGQGPEFLTYFQNEAQLDKSGLPSDRFFAERPEGSVSTLKIQRTQQEDSAVYLCASSFQKGGSYEQYFGPGTRLTVT.